A selection of T cell receptor beta chains follows, all from one sample in a study of early T cells in non-severe SARS-CoV-2 infection. MiXCR, applied by TCRdb to the 5' RACE reads, yields one record per CDR3 protein. The sample shows about 64,000 distinct CDR3 sequences, about 11% of them seen only once. Source: whole blood, taken at baseline. Source of these receptors: an adult who was a healthcare worker with PCR-confirmed SARS-CoV-2 infection or an uninfected control (not recorded which). Each CDR3 is given with its conserved first and last residue. D genes are given only for firm matches. Part of the rows lack a size; the others show once, few, many or a class for expanded clones.

j_call v_call d_call clone_size cdr3_nt cdr3_aa
TRBJ1-1 TRBV7-2 TRBD1 NA TGTGCCACCACCACATTCCCCCAGGGGGTTACTGAAGCTTTCTTT CATTTFPQGVTEAFF
TRBJ1-1 TRBV30 NA many TGTGCCTGGAGTTCAGGGAAAGGAGCTTTCTTT CAWSSGKGAFF
TRBJ1-4 TRBV11-2 NA NA TGTGCCAGCAGCTTAGGTGCCCGAACTAATGAAAAACTGTTTTTT CASSLGARTNEKLFF
TRBJ2-1 TRBV6-1 NA few TGTGCCAGCAGTGAATTGTTAGGGGCTGGTAATGAGCAGTTCTTC CASSELLGAGNEQFF
TRBJ2-3 TRBV5-4 TRBD2 NA TGTGCCAGCAGCAAGACGGGGGGGCAGCTCACAGATACGCAGTATTTT CASSKTGGQLTDTQYF
TRBJ1-5 TRBV6-2/TRBV6-3 NA NA TGTGCCAGCAGTTCGGGGGCCTTACGTGGAAATCAGCCCCAGCATTTT CASSSGALRGNQPQHF
TRBJ1-1 TRBV11-2 NA NA TGTGCCAGCAGCGGAAGGGCCCGGGGGCGACAGTCCTTGCGAGCTTTCTTT CASSGRARGRQSLRAFF
TRBJ2-7 TRBV6-1 TRBD1 many TGTGCCAGCCGAAAACTTGTCTCACCCCAGACAGGGATCGAGCAGTACTTC CASRKLVSPQTGIEQYF
TRBJ1-5 TRBV6-5 NA few TGTGCCAGCAGTTACCCCCGAGGGCCCCAGCATTTT CASSYPRGPQHF
TRBJ1-3 TRBV7-2 NA many TGTGCCAGCAGCTTCACCATTTCCTCTGGAAACACCATATATTTT CASSFTISSGNTIYF
TRBJ1-1 TRBV20-1 NA NA TGCAGTGCCCAGCGAGGACGGACATTCTCTGAAGCTTTCTTT CSAQRGRTFSEAFF
TRBJ2-1 TRBV6-5 NA NA TGTGCCAGCAGTTACTCTAGGGGGGGTGAGCAGTTCTTC CASSYSRGGEQFF
TRBJ2-3 TRBV7-9 NA NA TGTGCCAGCAGCTTAGATTCCGGTGGTGATACGCAGTATTTT CASSLDSGGDTQYF
TRBJ2-5 TRBV11-2 NA NA TGTGCCAGCAGCTTCGATCTCCGACTAGTAGAGCAAGAGACCCAGTACTTC CASSFDLRLVEQETQYF
TRBJ1-1 TRBV5-1 TRBD1 NA TGCGCCAGCAGCTCCCGGGACAGGAACACTGAAGCTTTCTTT CASSSRDRNTEAFF
TRBJ1-5 TRBV20-1 NA few TGCAGTGTTAGGGTTCCGGGCAATCAGCCCCAGCATTTT CSVRVPGNQPQHF
TRBJ2-7 TRBV6-6 NA NA TGTGCCAGCAGTGAGGGGCGGGAGCAGTACTTC CASSEGREQYF
TRBJ1-2 TRBV18 NA few TGTGCCAGCTCACCAGGGGGGTATGGCTACACCTTC CASSPGGYGYTF
TRBJ2-3 TRBV4-1 NA NA TGCGCCAGCAGCCTTTTTGGACTTACAGGGGAGGGCACAGATACGCAGTATTTT CASSLFGLTGEGTDTQYF
TRBJ2-7 TRBV24-1 NA NA TGTGCCACCTCGACGGTGACCTACGAGCAGTACTTC CATSTVTYEQYF
TRBJ2-7 TRBV27 TRBD1 NA TGTGCCAGCAGTCCATCCGGGACAGGGAGTTTTTACGAGCAGTACTTC CASSPSGTGSFYEQYF
TRBJ1-4 TRBV5-8 TRBD1 many TGTGCCAGCAGCCCCGGACAGGGTAGGGATGAAAAACTGTTTTTT CASSPGQGRDEKLFF
TRBJ2-3 TRBV6-5 TRBD2 few TGTGCCAGCAGGCCCTTGACTAGCGGGGCGAAGACAGATACGCAGTATTTT CASRPLTSGAKTDTQYF
TRBJ2-1 TRBV6-6 NA NA TGTGCCAGCAGTTACGGCTTGCGGAGCTCCTACAATGAGCAGTTCTTC CASSYGLRSSYNEQFF
TRBJ1-6 TRBV30 TRBD1 few TGTGCCTGGAGTCGGACAGGGACCCCCCGGGGGACACCCCTCCACTTT CAWSRTGTPRGTPLHF
TRBJ2-3 TRBV20-1 TRBD2 NA TGCAGTGCTAGACTGCCAGCGGGGGGGATTGATACGCAGTATTTT CSARLPAGGIDTQYF
TRBJ1-2 TRBV6-5 NA few TGTGCCAGCAGGCCTCCGGGACGCAAATACACCTTC CASRPPGRKYTF
TRBJ1-1 TRBV7-6 NA few TGTGCCAGCAGCATGGGACGGAGGAACACTGAAGCTTTCTTT CASSMGRRNTEAFF
TRBJ1-2 TRBV20-1 TRBD1 many TGCAGTGCTAGAGGGACAGGGAACTATGGCTACACCTTC CSARGTGNYGYTF
TRBJ2-5 TRBV12-3/TRBV12-4 TRBD1 few TGTGCCAGCACCAGTAGACAGGGGGATTTCGGGACCCAGTACTTC CASTSRQGDFGTQYF
TRBJ2-3 TRBV7-9 TRBD1 NA TGTGCCAGCAGCCCGCTCCGCCTTGACAGGGCGGGCACAGATACGCAGTATTTT CASSPLRLDRAGTDTQYF
TRBJ1-1 TRBV5-4 TRBD1 NA TGTGCCAGCAGCAGAGACAGGGGGCGCGGCACTGAAGCTTTCTTT CASSRDRGRGTEAFF
TRBJ1-6 TRBV4-3 NA few TGCGCCAGCAGCCAAGAGGTCCAGGTCAATTCACCCCTCCACTTT CASSQEVQVNSPLHF
TRBJ1-2 TRBV5-5 NA NA TGTGCCAGCAGCTTGGAAGGTTCTTCGGGCGGCTACACCTTC CASSLEGSSGGYTF
TRBJ1-3 TRBV30 NA NA TGTGCCTGGATTTCCGACACCTCTGGAAACACCATATATTTT CAWISDTSGNTIYF
TRBJ2-7 TRBV7-6 TRBD1 many TGTGCCAGCAGCCAAGCGGGACAGGGGGCGGATGAGCAGTACTTC CASSQAGQGADEQYF
TRBJ2-7 TRBV6-2/TRBV6-3 TRBD2 NA TGTGCCAGCAGTTACTCGCAGCGGGGGACCCTTCTTTCCTACGAGCAGTACTTC CASSYSQRGTLLSYEQYF
TRBJ1-2 TRBV20-1 NA few TGCAGTGCCGAACCTAATGGCTACACCTTC CSAEPNGYTF
TRBJ1-2 TRBV20-1 NA few TGCAGTGGCCTGACTGACTATGGCTACACCTTC CSGLTDYGYTF
TRBJ1-2 TRBV2 NA many TGTGCCCGCTCCCGGGGGAGGATGGGGTATGGCTACACCTTC CARSRGRMGYGYTF
TRBJ2-7 TRBV10-3 NA NA TGTGCCATCAGTGAGTCGGCAGCCGAGCAGTACTTC CAISESAAEQYF
TRBJ2-7 TRBV5-5 NA few TGTGCCAGCAGCTCAACATACTACGAGCAGTACTTC CASSSTYYEQYF
TRBJ2-5 TRBV20-1 NA NA TGCAGTGCTAGAGATGGGGGCAGGGCCGAGACCCAGTACTTC CSARDGGRAETQYF
TRBJ2-7 TRBV3-1 NA many TGTGCCAGCAGCCAAACGTCCTACGAGCAGTACTTC CASSQTSYEQYF
TRBJ1-2 TRBV20-1 TRBD1 many TGCAGTGCTAGCGCGGGACAGAGATTCAGCTACACCTTC CSASAGQRFSYTF
TRBJ1-1 TRBV5-4 NA few TGTGCCAGCAGCTGGGCTTCCGGTTTCGGAGAAGCTTTCTTT CASSWASGFGEAFF
TRBJ1-2 TRBV20-1 NA many TGCAGTGCTCATGACCCCAGGCGCTATGGCTACACCTTC CSAHDPRRYGYTF
TRBJ1-4 TRBV4-1 TRBD1 NA TGCGCCAGCAGCCAAGACCCAGGGGGCACTAATGAAAAACTGTTTTTT CASSQDPGGTNEKLFF
TRBJ1-1 TRBV6-2/TRBV6-3 NA NA TGTGCCAGCAGTTACCCGACCCTAGGGCGAGCAAGGACTGAAGCTTTCTTT CASSYPTLGRARTEAFF
TRBJ2-1 TRBV5-1 TRBD2 NA TGCGCCAGCAGCTTGGCCCCAGCGGGGGGAAGGAATGAGCAGTTCTTC CASSLAPAGGRNEQFF
TRBJ2-5 TRBV7-8 NA few TGTGCCAGCAGCCCGCCGCGGGGAGAGACCCAGTACTTC CASSPPRGETQYF
TRBJ1-1 TRBV18 NA medium-sized TGTGCCAGCTCACCGTGGGTATTGGACACTGAAGCTTTCTTT CASSPWVLDTEAFF
TRBJ2-7 TRBV20-1 TRBD1 NA TGCAGTGCTACGGACAGGGACAACGAGCAGTACTTC CSATDRDNEQYF
TRBJ2-1 TRBV6-2/TRBV6-3 NA NA TGTGCCAGCAGTAATATGAGGGGGGCTACCTACAATGAGCAGTTCTTC CASSNMRGATYNEQFF